These 18 T cell receptor beta chains originate from one sample sequenced in a study of cytomegalovirus exposure and HLA in healthy donors. This PCR relied on a set of 60 Vbeta primers and 13 Jbeta primers. Only in-frame clones appear in the TCRdb table, and some are missing; sequencing was by immunoSEQ multiplex PCR. The sample totals 120,000 to 150,000 clones. Sequences were obtained from PBMCs. The receptors derive from a man aged 35 to 55 in good health and CMV-seronegative.

The chain joins TRBV10-1 to TRBJ2-6; no definite D call. Germline lookup yields CDR1 WNHNN and CDR2 SYGVQD (reference sequence). With 10 bases removed from V and 1 base from J, the gap between germline ends came to 11 bases. This CDR3 region has 14 residues. Here the CDR3 DNA reads TGCGCCACCACAGTTTGTTCTGGGGCCAACGTCCTGACTTTC. This sequence encodes CATTVCSGANVLTF.

The chain is built from TRBV23-1 and TRBJ2-7; D remains unclear. TRBV23-1 has ORF status, its function being uncertain. The CDR3 is 14 residues long. V was pared by 4 bases and J by 6 bases, with 16 bases between. CDR3 bases: TGCGCCAGCAGTCTTCTCGGCCAGGTCTGCGAGCAGTACTTC. Protein product: CASSLLGQVCEQYF.

The chain employs TRBV19 and TRBJ1-1; possible D gene TRBD1, 6 bases. This CDR3 contains 14 residues. V was clipped by 6 bases and J by 2 bases, with 13 bases between them. Per germline, CDR1 LNHDA and CDR2 SQIVND (reference sequence). Written as DNA, the CDR3 is TGTGCCAGTAGAAGGGGGACGGCTAACACTGAAGCTTTCTTT. This encodes CASRRGTANTEAFF.

The gene calls are TRBV4-1 and TRBJ2-7; weak D call: TRBD2 (5 bases). The CDR3 is 17 residues long. Per the germline V gene, CDR1 is MGHRA and CDR2 is YSYEKL. Trimming took off 4 bases at V and 0 bases at J, with 19 bases between the two ends. The CDR3 here is CASSPQVEGFRSYEQYF. In DNA form, the CDR3 reads TGCGCCAGCAGCCCCCAGGTTGAGGGCTTCCGCTCCTACGAGCAGTACTTC.

The chain uses TRBV5-4 and TRBJ2-1, with no clear D. Trimming removed 0 bases from V and 0 bases from J, with 7 bases in between. This CDR3 has 15 amino acids. Germline CDR1 SGHNT, CDR2 YYREEE (reference sequence). CDR3 amino acids: CASSLGVSSYNEQFF. The DNA of the CDR3 is TGTGCCAGCAGCTTGGGTGTTAGCTCCTACAATGAGCAGTTCTTC.

The V and J genes are TRBV19 and TRBJ1-1; D might be TRBD1 (5 bases). The CDR3 runs 13 residues. CDR1 is LNHDA and CDR2 is SQIVND in the germline V gene (reference sequence). V was shortened by 2 bases and J by 5 bases, with 9 bases between the two germline ends. CDR3 protein: CASSIQGNTEAFF. CDR3 sequence (DNA): TGTGCCAGTAGTATACAGGGAAATACTGAAGCTTTCTTT.

The chain carries TRBV7-9 and TRBJ1-1, with TRBD1 matching over 9 bases. The J segment lost 1 base and the V segment lost 5 bases, leaving 2 bases of the junction unmatched. There are 14 residues in the CDR3. CDR1 is SEHNR, CDR2 FQNEAQ, per germline (reference sequence). CDR3 in DNA: TGTGCCAGCAGCCCACAGGGGGCGAACACTGAAGCTTTCTTT. This codes for CASSPQGANTEAFF.

The chain employs TRBV6-5 and TRBJ2-5; TRBD1 aligns across 10 bases. Germline V gene sequence: CDR1 MNHEY, CDR2 SVGAGI. The CDR3 loop spans 15 amino acids. The junction had 3 bases not matched to a gene; V was cut back by 5 bases and J by 0 bases. The CDR3 region is CASSPGTGDQETQYF. The CDR3 bases are TGTGCCAGCAGTCCCGGGACAGGGGACCAAGAGACCCAGTACTTC.

The chain couples TRBV5-4 to TRBJ2-5; 10 bases agree with TRBD1. J lost 2 bases, V lost 3 bases, and 4 bases had no gene match. Germline assignment: CDR1 SGHNT and CDR2 YYREEE (reference sequence). The CDR3 is made up of 15 amino acids. CDR3 DNA: TGTGCCAGCAGCTCGTTGGACAGGGGGCAAGAGACCCAGTACTTC. Protein: CASSSLDRGQETQYF.

The V gene is TRBV27, the J gene TRBJ1-6; D is perhaps TRBD1 (6 bases). From germline, CDR1 is MNHEY and CDR2 SMNVEV (reference sequence). Trimming stripped 2 bases from V and 6 bases from J, with 8 bases between. CDR3 length equals 14 residues. CDR3 sequence: CASSLGGGNSPLHF. CDR3 sequence (DNA): TGTGCCAGCAGTTTAGGGGGCGGTAATTCACCCCTCCACTTT.

The chain links TRBV4-2 to TRBJ2-3; 10 positions match TRBD2. Germline CDR1 is LGHNA and CDR2 is YNFKEQ. Trimming at V came to 3 bases and at J to 3 bases, leaving 9 bases not matched to a gene. The CDR3 covers 17 residues. CDR3 sequence reads: CASSQPAGGPSTDTQYF. Here the CDR3 DNA reads TGTGCCAGCAGCCAGCCAGCGGGGGGGCCGAGTACAGATACGCAGTATTTT.

The chain carries TRBV4-1 and TRBJ1-1; 7 bases fit TRBD1. Germline V gene data show CDR1 as MGHRA and CDR2 as YSYEKL. This CDR3 spans 16 amino acids. V shed 1 base, J shed 1 base, and the junction held 6 bases outside the gene matches. CDR3 bases: TGCGCCAGCAGCCAAGGGGGACGACAGGGGAACACTGAAGCTTTCTTT. It codes for CASSQGGRQGNTEAFF.

The chain has TRBV5-4 and TRBJ1-2; 12 bases fit TRBD1. This CDR3 has 16 residues. Germline CDR1 is SGHNT and CDR2 is YYREEE (reference sequence). With V trimmed by 2 bases and J by 8 bases, 10 bases remained unmatched. CDR3 nucleotide sequence: TGTGCCAGCAGCTTTGGGGGGACAGGGGGCCCTGGGGGCTACACCTTC. This gives the protein CASSFGGTGGPGGYTF. The full variable domain, rest sourced from reference TRBV5-4 and TRBJ1-2, is ETGVTQSPTHLIKTRGQQVTLRCSSQSGHNTVSWYQQALGQGPQFIFQYYREEENGRGNFPPRFSGLQFPNYSSELNVNALELDDSALYLCASSFGGTGGPGGYTFGSGTRLTVV.

The chain employs TRBV10-3 and TRBJ2-7, with D perhaps matching TRBD2 (5 bases). V lost 3 bases, J lost 0 bases, and 9 bases lay in between. The CDR3 is made up of 14 amino acids. Germline loops: CDR1 ENHRY, CDR2 SYGVKD. The CDR3 region has the DNA TGTGCCATCAGTGACTCCGGGAACTCCTACGAGCAGTACTTC. Amino acids: CAISDSGNSYEQYF.

The V and J genes are TRBV10-3 and TRBJ2-5; D unclear. Per the germline V gene, CDR1 is ENHRY and CDR2 is SYGVKD. Trimming shortened V by 6 bases and J by 0 bases, and 5 bases separated the two germline ends. This CDR3 is built from 12 residues. CDR3 loop: CAISLYQETQYF. CDR3 in DNA: TGTGCCATCAGCCTATACCAAGAGACCCAGTACTTC.

The V gene is TRBV14, the J gene TRBJ2-1; tentative D call: TRBD1 (6 bases). The length of the CDR3 is 15 residues. Germline V CDR1 and CDR2: SGHDN, FVKESK. V was cut by 1 base and J by 0 bases, with 7 bases left in between. CDR3 protein: CASSQGQVSYNEQFF. Written as DNA, the CDR3 is TGTGCCAGCAGCCAAGGACAGGTCTCCTACAATGAGCAGTTCTTC.

CDR3 protein: CASNVQFSNQPQHF. The CDR3 DNA sequence: TGTGCCAGTAATGTCCAATTTAGCAATCAGCCCCAGCATTTT. The chain employs TRBV19 and TRBJ1-5; D uncertain. This CDR3 has 14 residues. V was trimmed by 7 bases and J by 0 bases, leaving 10 bases between them. Germline loops: CDR1 LNHDA, CDR2 SQIVND (reference sequence).

A word on this clone: This sample also contains other DNA sequences that code for the same CDR3. CDR3 loop: CASSLSGLNEQFF. The CDR3 DNA sequence: TGTGCCAGCAGTCTTTCAGGGTTGAATGAGCAGTTCTTC. V is TRBV6-4 and J is TRBJ2-1; D might be TRBD1 (5 bases). V was trimmed by 5 bases and J by 7 bases, leaving 12 bases between them. Germline lookup yields CDR1 MRHNA and CDR2 SNTAGT. This CDR3 is 13 amino acids long.